In its sample, the clone carrying this T cell receptor beta chain was seen a few times. Its antigen is unknown. The data originate from a study of neurological immune-mediated disorders. Findings and caveats of the study: Private repertoires in all groups were suggested by the finding that expanded clones across subjects shared no CDR3 amino acid sequences.

5'RACE generated cDNA with 10-nucleotide random UMIs. MiXCR, run by TCRdb on the 5' RACE reads, gives a single entry per CDR3 protein. Among some 30,000 distinct CDR3 sequences listed, under 25% were seen once. Trimming left V 7 bases short and J 0 bases short, with 10 bases between. The length of the CDR3 is 15 residues. Germline V gene lookup returns CDR1 SNHLY and CDR2 FYNNEI. Specimen: PBMCs. The J gene is TRBJ2-6, the V gene TRBV2; D not certain. The sequence derives from a woman in her sixties or seventies in good health. Here the CDR3 DNA reads TGTGCCAGCAACGCAGGACCCTCTGGGGCCAACGTCCTGACTTTC. It translates to CASNAGPSGANVLTF.